These T cell receptor beta chains were read from a single sample in a study of blood T cells in healthy people across ages. MiXCR, run by TCRdb on the 5' RACE reads, gives a single entry per CDR3 protein. The sample contains around 1,000,000 distinct CDR3 sequences, roughly a quarter of which appear only once. This sample was shared with a second study, whose subject was T cells of mothers and their children.

Sequencing was carried out using blood. These receptors were obtained from a girl aged 2 to 9 in good health. Both conserved end residues are part of each CDR3. The D gene is left open where the match is weak. Rows give clone size only sometimes, using once, few, many, or a class for an expanded clone.

size	J	D	V	CDR3	DNA
.	TRBJ1-6	.	TRBV28	CASSLDRKNSPLHF	TGTGCCAGCAGCCTAGACAGGAAAAATTCACCCCTCCACTTT
few	TRBJ2-7	.	TRBV12-3/TRBV12-4	CASSRTHPGHPAYEQYF	TGTGCCAGCAGCCGAACCCATCCGGGACACCCAGCCTACGAGCAGTACTTC
.	TRBJ2-3	.	TRBV4-3	CASSQDLSDTQYF	TGCGCCAGCAGCCAAGATCTCTCAGATACGCAGTATTTT
few	TRBJ2-5	.	TRBV5-6	CASSLGTTSQGTQYF	TGTGCCAGCAGCTTGGGGACGACTTCGCAAGGGACCCAGTACTTC
.	TRBJ2-1	TRBD1	TRBV20-1	CSARDIGLDRGISYNEQFF	TGCAGTGCTAGAGATATCGGGCTAGACAGGGGTATCTCCTACAATGAGCAGTTCTTC
.	TRBJ2-5	TRBD2	TRBV20-1	CSASLLAGVQETQYF	TGCAGTGCTTCCTTACTAGCGGGGGTTCAAGAGACCCAGTACTTC
few	TRBJ2-7	.	TRBV6-5	CASGTLKESQYF	TGTGCCAGCGGGACATTGAAGGAATCACAGTACTTC
.	TRBJ2-5	.	TRBV5-6	CASSWATGQETQYF	TGTGCCAGCAGCTGGGCGACAGGCCAAGAGACCCAGTACTTC
few	TRBJ2-1	TRBD2	TRBV3-1	CASSQGASGISRQFF	TGTGCCAGCAGCCAAGGAGCTAGCGGGATAAGTCGGCAGTTCTTC
few	TRBJ2-7	TRBD2	TRBV6-5	CASSYSPSGKVEQYF	TGTGCCAGCAGTTACAGTCCTAGCGGGAAGGTCGAGCAGTACTTC
few	TRBJ2-1	TRBD2	TRBV20-1	CSAPSGTGYNEQFF	TGCAGTGCTCCCAGCGGGACTGGTTACAATGAGCAGTTCTTC
many	TRBJ2-3	.	TRBV5-1	CASGSGSTDTQYF	TGCGCCAGCGGGTCCGGGAGCACAGATACGCAGTATTTT
.	TRBJ2-3	.	TRBV11-2	CASSLGLVGTDTQYF	TGTGCCAGCAGCTTAGGTCTCGTGGGCACAGATACGCAGTATTTT
few	TRBJ1-1	.	TRBV12-5	CASGRFGVVEAFF	TGTGCTAGTGGAAGATTCGGGGTAGTTGAAGCTTTCTTT
.	TRBJ2-5	.	TRBV6-1	CASSPEMQETQYF	TGTGCCAGCAGTCCAGAAATGCAAGAGACCCAGTACTTC
.	TRBJ2-3	.	TRBV24-1	CATSDPDWEDTQYF	TGTGCCACCAGTGATCCCGACTGGGAAGATACGCAGTATTTT
.	TRBJ1-2	TRBD1	TRBV29-1	CSVEAAGQDIYGYTF	TGCAGCGTTGAAGCCGCGGGACAGGATATCTATGGCTACACCTTC
.	TRBJ2-7	.	TRBV28	CASSFGGPRYEQYF	TGTGCCAGCAGTTTTGGGGGCCCGAGGTACGAGCAGTACTTC
.	TRBJ1-2	.	TRBV12-3/TRBV12-4	CASSNRLGVTHGYTF	TGTGCCAGCAGTAACCGTCTTGGGGTGACCCATGGCTACACCTTC
.	TRBJ1-2	.	TRBV5-1	CASSLDSLLYTF	TGCGCCAGCAGCTTGGACTCGTTACTCTACACCTTC
few	TRBJ2-1	.	TRBV12-3/TRBV12-4	CASSFGGTYNEQFF	TGTGCCAGCAGTTTTGGCGGTACCTACAATGAGCAGTTCTTC